Listed here are 28 T cell receptor beta chains from one sample, sequenced in a study of blood T cell repertoires in COVID-19. The data were produced by immunoSEQ multiplex PCR, yet TCRdb's version contains in-frame clones alone and is incomplete. Altogether around 120,000 clones are present, 80% to 90% being singletons, with the ten largest covering approximately 2.2%. Sequenced: PBMCs or T cells enriched from blood (not recorded which). The origin of the receptors is a woman aged 50 to 60 who had recovered from COVID-19.

The rearrangement uses TRBV25-1 and TRBJ1-2; D is unclear. V lost 3 bases and J 5 bases, leaving 22 bases between the germline ends. The V gene's germline CDR1 is MGHDK and CDR2 SYGVNS. This CDR3 region has 17 residues. This CDR3 is CASSDPDPSLDYYGYTF. The CDR3 nucleotides read TGTGCCAGCAGTGATCCCGATCCCTCACTTGACTATTATGGCTACACCTTC.

The rearrangement uses TRBV4-1 and TRBJ2-7, with 9 positions matching TRBD1. The CDR3 loop spans 15 amino acids. Germline-derived CDR1 and CDR2 are MGHRA and YSYEKL. The V segment lost 2 bases and the J segment 6 bases; nucleotides outside the gene matches: 8. In DNA form, the CDR3 reads TGCGCCAGCAGCCAAATCGGGACAGGGTCGGGCGAGCAGTACTTC. Its protein product is CASSQIGTGSGEQYF.

The rearrangement joins TRBV10-3 to TRBJ2-7; 7 nucleotides line up with TRBD2. Trimming at V came to 8 bases and at J to 5 bases, leaving 12 bases not matched to a gene. From germline, CDR1 is ENHRY and CDR2 SYGVKD. The length of the CDR3 is 14 residues. The CDR3 coding sequence is TGTGCCATCGGGGAGGGAAGAGTACCCCACGAGCAGTACTTC. Its translation: CAIGEGRVPHEQYF.

This clone appeared a single time. V is TRBV2 and J is TRBJ2-5; 7 bases match TRBD2. Germline CDR1 reads SNHLY; CDR2 reads FYNNEI. The CDR3 consists of 13 residues. V shed 7 bases and J 4 bases; nucleotides not matched to a gene: 6. The CDR3 reads CASTSGGLETQYF. DNA of the CDR3: TGTGCCAGCACCTCCGGGGGGTTAGAGACCCAGTACTTC.

The CDR3 spells CASSRTGATSSYNEQFF. DNA of the CDR3: TGTGCCAGTAGTCGGACAGGCGCCACCTCCTCCTACAATGAGCAGTTCTTC. This rearrangement joins TRBV19 to TRBJ2-1; 7 positions agree with TRBD1. This CDR3 contains 17 residues. Germline V gene sequence: CDR1 LNHDA, CDR2 SQIVND (reference sequence). Trimming removed 5 bases from V and 0 bases from J; junction bases left unmatched: 10.

As DNA, the CDR3 is TGTGCCAGCAGCCGCCAAACAGGGGGCCCTAATGAAAAACTGTTTTTT. It specifies CASSRQTGGPNEKLFF. V usage is TRBV3-1 (or the pseudogene TRBV3-2) and J usage is TRBJ1-4; TRBD1 matches at 9 bases. The CDR3 runs 16 residues. V gave up 4 bases and J gave up 3 bases; unmatched junction bases: 6. Looked up from germline, CDR1 is LGHDT and CDR2 is YNNKEL (reference sequence).

The chain carries TRBV19 and TRBJ1-1; TRBD1 aligns across 7 bases. This CDR3 is 16 amino acids long. Germline trimming cut 5 bases from V and 0 bases from J; bases unmatched to any gene: 9. CDR1 and CDR2 (germline): LNHDA, SQIVND (reference sequence). The CDR3, as DNA: TGTGCCAGTAGTGTTGGACAGGTACTCATGAACACTGAAGCTTTCTTT. This encodes CASSVGQVLMNTEAFF.

The chain couples TRBV6-5 to TRBJ1-3, with unresolved D. This CDR3 is built from 14 residues. Trimming took off 2 bases at V and 0 bases at J, with 5 bases between the two ends. Germline assignment: CDR1 MNHEY and CDR2 SVGAGI. The CDR3 nucleotides are TGTGCCAGCAGTTACGGGAGCTCTGGAAACACCATATATTTT. It encodes CASSYGSSGNTIYF.

The J gene is TRBJ1-1, the V gene TRBV29-1; TRBD1 might be the D (5 bases). This CDR3 has 13 amino acids. The germline V gene encodes CDR1 SQVTM and CDR2 ANQGSEA. The V and J ends lost 4 bases and 6 bases respectively, with 15 bases between them. The CDR3 here is CSVVGRDSPEAFF. DNA for the CDR3: TGCAGCGTTGTAGGCAGGGACTCCCCTGAAGCTTTCTTT.

This clone was picked up one time. V is TRBV5-1 and J is TRBJ2-1, with TRBD1 identical over 10 bases. Losses at the gene ends were 5 bases for V and 8 bases for J; bases not matched to a gene: 10. CDR3 length equals 15 residues. Germline CDR1 reads SGHRS; CDR2 reads YFSETQ. CDR3 residues: CASRQGTGEWDEQFF. CDR3 sequence (DNA): TGCGCCAGCAGACAGGGGACAGGGGAATGGGATGAGCAGTTCTTC.

The rearrangement uses TRBV21-1 and TRBJ1-5; the table's D gene call, TRBD1, was not cross checked with the DNA. TRBV21-1 is a pseudogene locus. The CDR3 loop spans 21 amino acids. DNA of the CDR3: TGTGCCAGCAGCAAAAAGACCCGGGACAGTCAAAAGGGGACTAGCAATCAGCCCCAGCATTTT. It translates to CASSKKTRDSQKGTSNQPQHF.

V is TRBV9 and J is TRBJ1-2; 9 bases align to TRBD1. The CDR3 spans 12 residues. Germline V gene sequence: CDR1 SGDLS, CDR2 YYNGEE. V shed 3 bases and J 6 bases; nucleotides not matched to a gene: 0. CDR3 DNA sequence: TGTGCCAGCAGCGGGACAGGGGATGGCTACACCTTC. It codes for CASSGTGDGYTF. The full variable domain, completed using reference TRBV9 and TRBJ1-2, is DSGVTQTPKHLITATGQRVTLRCSPRSGDLSVYWYQQSLDQGLQFLIQYYNGEERAKGNILERFSAQQFPDLHSELNLSSLELGDSALYFCASSGTGDGYTFGSGTRLTVV.

The chain has TRBV3-1 (or the pseudogene TRBV3-2) and TRBJ2-7, with TRBD2 matching 8 bases. Unmatched junction bases numbered 2, after V lost 1 base and J lost 3 bases. The germline gives CDR1 LGHDT, CDR2 YNNKEL (reference sequence). The CDR3 totals 14 residues. The CDR3 region has the DNA TGTGCCAGCAGCCAAGTAGGGACTAGCTACGAGCAGTACTTC. It yields the protein CASSQVGTSYEQYF.

V gene TRBV7-8 combines with J gene TRBJ1-1; a possible D gene is TRBD1 (5 bases). V dropped 1 base and J dropped 2 bases, with 8 bases sitting between them. The CDR3 covers 14 residues. Germline loops: CDR1 SGHVS, CDR2 FQNEAQ. DNA of the CDR3: TGTGCCAGCAGCTTAGTTGGGGCCAACACTGAAGCTTTCTTT. This codes for CASSLVGANTEAFF. Variable domain in full (rest from reference TRBV7-8 and TRBJ1-1): GAGVSQSPRYKVAKRGQDVALRCDPISGHVSLFWYQQALGQGPEFLTYFQNEAQLDKSGLPSDRFFAERPEGSVSTLKIQRTQQEDSAVYLCASSLVGANTEAFFGQGTRLTVV.

The chain uses TRBV5-1 and TRBJ1-2; 8 positions match TRBD1. The V gene end was trimmed by 0 bases and the J gene end by 6 bases; junction bases not matched to a gene: 7. The CDR3 spans 15 residues. Germline V CDR1 and CDR2: SGHRS, YFSETQ. Here the CDR3 reads CASSLVSGGVNGYTF. CDR3 in DNA: TGCGCCAGCAGCTTGGTGTCAGGGGGCGTGAATGGCTACACCTTC.

This clone was observed a handful of times. The V and J genes are TRBV3-1 (or the pseudogene TRBV3-2) and TRBJ1-1; tentatively, D is TRBD1 (5 bases). Germline-derived CDR1 and CDR2 are LGHDT and YNNKEL (reference sequence). Trimming shortened V by 4 bases and J by 1 base, and 7 bases separated the two germline ends. CDR3 length: 13 residues. As DNA, the CDR3 is TGTGCCAGCAGCCCGACAGCGAACACTGAAGCTTTCTTT. This sequence encodes CASSPTANTEAFF.

This clone was found many times. The chain recombines TRBV9 with TRBJ2-5, with D possibly matching TRBD2 (5 bases). Deletions cut 2 bases from V and 0 bases from J, with 14 bases between. The CDR3 extends over 16 amino acids. CDR1 is SGDLS and CDR2 is YYNGEE in the germline V gene. CDR3 protein: CASSVGGGGYQETQYF. In nucleotides, the CDR3 is TGTGCCAGCAGCGTTGGTGGAGGCGGGTACCAAGAGACCCAGTACTTC.

The chain joins TRBV21-1 to TRBJ1-5; the table's D gene call, TRBD1, was not cross checked with the DNA. TRBV21-1 is reported as a pseudogene. CDR3 length: 17 amino acids. CDR3 loop: CASSDRRDRGSNQPQHF. CDR3 nucleotides: TGTGCCAGCAGCGACCGGCGTGACAGGGGTTCAAATCAGCCCCAGCATTTT.

The chain joins TRBV28 to TRBJ1-4; TRBD1 matches at 8 bases. J gave up 7 bases and V 8 bases, and 6 bases lay outside the gene matches. Per germline, CDR1 MDHEN and CDR2 SYDVKM. The CDR3 is 13 amino acids. The CDR3 coding sequence is TGTGCCAGCCGACAGGGGAATGGTGAAAAACTGTTTTTT. Translating gives CASRQGNGEKLFF.

This clone was detected once. This chain links TRBV20-1 with TRBJ2-5; TRBD2 matches 8 bases. The germline V gene has CDR1 DFQATT and CDR2 SNEGSKA (reference sequence). CDR3 length: 14 residues. With V trimmed by 3 bases and J by 3 bases, 6 bases remained unmatched. CDR3 region: CSASAGGSEETQYF. DNA for the CDR3: TGCAGTGCTAGTGCGGGGGGATCGGAAGAGACCCAGTACTTC.

V usage is TRBV30 and J usage is TRBJ2-7, with 7 bases fitting TRBD2. J was trimmed by 2 bases and V by 5 bases; bases with no gene match: 9. This CDR3 comprises 14 residues. Germline CDR1 GTSNPN, CDR2 SVGIG (reference sequence). The CDR3 DNA reads as TGTGCCTGGGGGGGGGTTCGGACTACCTACGAGCAGTACTTC. Translating it yields CAWGGVRTTYEQYF.

This clone was observed a few times. The J gene is TRBJ2-2, the V gene TRBV3-1 (or the pseudogene TRBV3-2), with 14 bases aligning to TRBD2. This CDR3 is 18 amino acids long. The junction had 8 bases not matched to a gene; V was cut back by 3 bases and J by 5 bases. In germline, CDR1 is LGHDT, CDR2 YNNKEL (reference sequence). The CDR3 DNA reads as TGTGCCAGCAGCCACCGGACTAGCGGGGGGCCGAGAACCGGGGAGCTGTTTTTT. Translation gives CASSHRTSGGPRTGELFF.

The chain couples TRBV30 to TRBJ1-1; D gene unclear. The germline gives CDR1 GTSNPN, CDR2 SVGIG (reference sequence). V was pared by 4 bases and J by 4 bases, with 13 bases between. This CDR3 has 13 residues. The CDR3: CAWNSDWSTEAFF. In nucleotides, the CDR3 is TGTGCCTGGAATTCCGATTGGAGCACTGAAGCTTTCTTT.

The chain combines TRBV19 with TRBJ1-5, with 7 bases that match TRBD1. Germline V gene lookup returns CDR1 LNHDA and CDR2 SQIVND (reference sequence). CDR3 length equals 13 residues. Trimming cost V 3 bases and J 5 bases; bases outside gene matches: 1. This CDR3 reads CASSIQGDQPQHF. CDR3 DNA sequence: TGTGCCAGTAGTATTCAGGGGGATCAGCCCCAGCATTTT.

This clone was counted only a few times. This chain uses TRBV19 with TRBJ1-2, with a weak D call TRBD1 (5 bases). Germline CDR1 reads LNHDA; CDR2 reads SQIVND (reference sequence). The CDR3 spans 12 residues. V was trimmed by 6 bases and J by 10 bases, leaving 15 bases between them. The CDR3 DNA reads as TGTGCCAGTAGGCGGGGCACAGGAGACTACACCTTC. Its protein is CASRRGTGDYTF.

This chain connects TRBV7-2 to TRBJ2-3; D perhaps matches TRBD2 (7 bases). Trimming left V 3 bases short and J 6 bases short, with 13 bases between. The CDR3 spans 14 residues. Per the germline V gene, CDR1 is SGHTA and CDR2 is FQGNSA. CDR3 residues: CASSFGWGGDTQYF. CDR3 coding DNA: TGTGCCAGCAGCTTCGGCTGGGGGGGCGATACGCAGTATTTT.

The V call is TRBV27, the J call TRBJ2-7; 11 bases are shared with TRBD1. V was pared by 1 base and J by 3 bases, with 2 bases of the junction left unmatched. The germline CDR1 and CDR2 sequences are MNHEY and SMNVEV (reference sequence). The CDR3 spans 15 residues. CDR3 loop: CASSLLGTGGYEQYF. The CDR3 nucleotides read TGTGCCAGCAGTTTATTAGGGACAGGGGGCTACGAGCAGTACTTC.

The chain links TRBV6-6 to TRBJ1-1; D not certain. Trimming removed 6 bases at V and 5 bases at J, with 16 bases between. This CDR3 comprises 14 residues. The germline CDR1 and CDR2 sequences are MNHNY and SVGAGI (reference sequence). CDR3 amino acids: CASSPGGWVTEAFF. In nucleotides, the CDR3 is TGTGCCAGCAGCCCCGGAGGGTGGGTGACTGAAGCTTTCTTT.